This TCR beta chain was obtained from a study of regulatory T cells in long-lasting Graves disease (dated by TCRdb to about 2021). The study in broad terms: Persistent Graves' disease was defined as antithyroid drug treatment for over 5 years with persistently positive TSH receptor autoantibodies. Patients with persistent Graves' disease were compared with patients with newly diagnosed Graves' disease using TCR sequencing and RNA sequencing of peripheral blood. The study was conducted in China and was registered as a clinical trial. A total of roughly 33 samples were covered by TCR sequencing, comprising roughly 13 persistent and approximately 20 newly diagnosed Graves' disease patients. Antithyroid drugs had been taken for approximately 9.5 years on average by persistent Graves' disease patients in the clinical cohort. The investigation overall reported the following: The small sample size was acknowledged by the authors as a limitation that may reduce accuracy. Sequencing and analysis were limited to the TCR beta chain. Preferential use of TRBV28, TRBJ1-2 and TRBJ2-5 was observed in persistent disease, whereas TRBV20-1 and TRBJ2-1 were favored in newly diagnosed disease. More public clonotypes were shared among persistent patients (about 2,800) than among newly diagnosed patients (roughly 1,000). Persistent Graves' disease patients showed lower TCR Shannon entropy and fewer highly expanded clones than newly diagnosed patients, suggesting clonal expansion. Only peripheral blood was studied, because thyroid tissue, the primary lesion, was inaccessible.

As encoded in the germline V gene, CDR1 is MDHEN while CDR2 is SYDVKM. The CDR3 measures 14 amino acids from cysteine to phenylalanine. The CDR3 DNA has 42 bases and is translated from base 1. The trim is 5 bases for V and 9 bases for J, with a gap of 17 bases between the germline ends. This clonotype was counted at least ten times. Its antigen is unknown. No base quality information exists; no much larger clone differs at one position. Libraries came from multiplex PCR. Data came from an Illumina HiSeq 4000. iRepertoire HTBI primers and Arm-PCR amplification of CDR3 regions were used to construct TCR beta libraries. PCR products were gel purified before sequencing. The authors processed their data as follows. Gene usage analysis of CDR3 amino acid clonotypes relied on the roughly 60 TRBV and 12 to 15 TRBJ segments identified across samples. COPE and FqMerger were used to merge filtered high-quality paired reads into contigs. Contigs were aligned with BLAST to IMGT TRBV, TRBD and TRBJ reference genes, and CDR3 was defined per IMGT. Any clonotype with a frequency above 0.1% was counted as a highly expanded clone. Shannon entropy was used to measure repertoire diversity, and the Gini coefficient was used to measure V-J evenness. A clonotype was considered public if more than one individual shared it. The public reads were run again by TCRdb, first through fastp at Q25 and then through MiXCR, and only productive beta chains were kept. Entries are consolidated by CDR3 protein sequence, retaining the most common genes and DNA. The V and J calls were determined by TCRdb, not by the authors. The sample has some 420,000 distinct CDR3 sequences on record, approximately 22% of them singletons. 10% to 15% of the sample is in the top ten clones.

The meaning of the sample's time point label: persistent/refractory GD, antithyroid drugs over 5 years with positive TRAb. For both TCR sequencing and RNA sequencing, RNA was extracted from PBMCs using TRIzol. Graves' disease was diagnosed according to American Thyroid Association guidelines. Patients for the study were recruited at an endocrinology department in Xi'an, China. Each patient gave 7.5 to 10 milliliters of peripheral blood, collected in an EDTA anticoagulant tube. Ficoll Paque Plus density gradient separation was used to isolate PBMCs, and no further T cell sorting was done. An Agilent 2100 Bioanalyzer and agarose gel were used to assess RNA quality, and a NanoDrop 2000 was used to measure RNA concentration.

This chain joins TRBV28 to TRBJ2-4, with TRBD2 tentatively as D gene (6 bases match). The material sequenced was peripheral blood mononuclear cells (PBMCs), taken when the disease was refractory, from a patient treated with antithyroid drugs. The sequence came from a female donor with Graves disease. The nucleotides read TGTGCCAGCAGTCAGACCAGTGGGGGGACCATTCAGTACTTC. The encoded protein is CASSQTSGGTIQYF.